The text below deals with one T cell receptor beta chain. No antigen is known for it. Treg sorting used a CD4+CD25+CD127-/low gate. Study results and caveats: Tumor Treg TCRs overlapped most with tumor naive CD4+ cells.

The CDR3 is 16 residues long. The germline V gene has CDR1 SQVTM and CDR2 ANQGSEA. The ends lost 1 base at V and 7 bases at J; junction bases unmatched: 14. Semi-nested PCR with Nested Universal Primer A followed constant-region reverse priming of full-length variable regions. TCRdb re-called the 5' RACE reads through MiXCR, storing one row per CDR3 protein. The table records under 45,000 distinct CDR3 sequences, less than 25% of them present only once. This sequence joins TRBV29-1 and TRBJ1-2; 8 bases are a match to TRBD1. The origin of this receptor is a female donor with breast cancer. The sequenced sample was Tregs sorted from blood. The CDR3: CSVEGESDRAKSGYTF. The CDR3, as DNA: TGCAGCGTTGAAGGGGAGTCGGACAGGGCGAAGTCTGGCTACACCTTC.